This TCR beta chain was identified in a study of cytomegalovirus exposure and HLA in healthy donors. The CDR3 has 15 amino acids. V shed 1 base and J 8 bases; nucleotides not matched to a gene: 6. CDR1 is SGHAT, CDR2 FQNNGV, per germline. PCR was performed using 60 Vbeta and 13 Jbeta primers. Profiled with immunoSEQ multiplex PCR; TCRdb holds only in-frame clones, not every one. Listed are under 95,000 clones; about 0.5% falls within the top ten. Donors had nominal health at sampling but likely had unrecorded immune exposures. Sequenced material: PBMCs. The rearrangement joins TRBV11-2 to TRBJ2-7, with TRBD2 identical over 12 bases. This TCR was sampled from a man aged 45 to 65 in good health and CMV-seronegative. DNA for the CDR3: TGTGCCAGCAGCTTAGTAACTAGCGGGGGGAACAAGCAGTACTTC. This encodes CASSLVTSGGNKQYF.